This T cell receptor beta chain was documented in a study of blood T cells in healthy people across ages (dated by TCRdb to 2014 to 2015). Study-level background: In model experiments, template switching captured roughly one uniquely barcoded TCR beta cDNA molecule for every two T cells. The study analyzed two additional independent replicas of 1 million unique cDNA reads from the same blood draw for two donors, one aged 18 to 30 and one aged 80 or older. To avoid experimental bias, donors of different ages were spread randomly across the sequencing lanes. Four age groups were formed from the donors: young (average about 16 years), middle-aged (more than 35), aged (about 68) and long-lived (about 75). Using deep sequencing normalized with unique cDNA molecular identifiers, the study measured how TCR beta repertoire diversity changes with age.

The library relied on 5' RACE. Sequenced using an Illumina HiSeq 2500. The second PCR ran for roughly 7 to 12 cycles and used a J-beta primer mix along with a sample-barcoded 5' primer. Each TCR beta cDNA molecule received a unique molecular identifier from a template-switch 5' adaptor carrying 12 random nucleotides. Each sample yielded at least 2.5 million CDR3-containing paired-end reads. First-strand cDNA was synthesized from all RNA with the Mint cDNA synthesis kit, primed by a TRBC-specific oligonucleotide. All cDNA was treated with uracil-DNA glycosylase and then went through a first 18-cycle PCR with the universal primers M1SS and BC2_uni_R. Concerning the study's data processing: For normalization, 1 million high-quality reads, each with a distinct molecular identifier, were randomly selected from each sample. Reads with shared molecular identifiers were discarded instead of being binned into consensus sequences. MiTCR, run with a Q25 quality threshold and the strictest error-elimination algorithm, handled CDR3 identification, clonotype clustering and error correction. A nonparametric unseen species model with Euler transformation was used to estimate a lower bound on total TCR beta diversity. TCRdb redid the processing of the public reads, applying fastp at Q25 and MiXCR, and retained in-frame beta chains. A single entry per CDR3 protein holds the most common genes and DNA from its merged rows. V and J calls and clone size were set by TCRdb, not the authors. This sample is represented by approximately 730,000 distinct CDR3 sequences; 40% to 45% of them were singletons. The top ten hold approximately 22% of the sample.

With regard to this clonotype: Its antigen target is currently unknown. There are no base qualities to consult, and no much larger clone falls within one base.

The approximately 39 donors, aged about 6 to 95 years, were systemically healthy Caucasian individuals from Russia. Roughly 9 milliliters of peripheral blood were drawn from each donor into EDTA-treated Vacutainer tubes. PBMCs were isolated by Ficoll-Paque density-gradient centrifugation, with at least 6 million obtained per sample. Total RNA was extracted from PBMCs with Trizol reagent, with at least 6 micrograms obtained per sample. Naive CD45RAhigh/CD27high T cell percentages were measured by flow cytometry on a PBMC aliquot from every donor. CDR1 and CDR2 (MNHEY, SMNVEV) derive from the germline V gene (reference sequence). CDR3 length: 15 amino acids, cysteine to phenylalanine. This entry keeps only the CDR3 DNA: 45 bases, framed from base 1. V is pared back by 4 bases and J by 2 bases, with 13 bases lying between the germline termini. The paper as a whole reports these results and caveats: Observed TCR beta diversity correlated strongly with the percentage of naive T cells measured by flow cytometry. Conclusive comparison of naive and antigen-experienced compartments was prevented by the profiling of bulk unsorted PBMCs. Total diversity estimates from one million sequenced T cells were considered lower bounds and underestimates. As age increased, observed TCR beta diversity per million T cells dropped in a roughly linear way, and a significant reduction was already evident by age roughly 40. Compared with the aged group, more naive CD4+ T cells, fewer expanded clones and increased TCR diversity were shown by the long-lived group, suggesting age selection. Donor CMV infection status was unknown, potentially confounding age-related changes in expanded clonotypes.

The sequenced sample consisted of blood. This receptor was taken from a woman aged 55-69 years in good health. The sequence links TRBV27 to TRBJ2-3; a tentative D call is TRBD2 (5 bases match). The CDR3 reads CASSSPGKITDTQYF. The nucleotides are TGTGCCAGCAGTTCCCCGGGAAAGATCACAGATACGCAGTATTTT.